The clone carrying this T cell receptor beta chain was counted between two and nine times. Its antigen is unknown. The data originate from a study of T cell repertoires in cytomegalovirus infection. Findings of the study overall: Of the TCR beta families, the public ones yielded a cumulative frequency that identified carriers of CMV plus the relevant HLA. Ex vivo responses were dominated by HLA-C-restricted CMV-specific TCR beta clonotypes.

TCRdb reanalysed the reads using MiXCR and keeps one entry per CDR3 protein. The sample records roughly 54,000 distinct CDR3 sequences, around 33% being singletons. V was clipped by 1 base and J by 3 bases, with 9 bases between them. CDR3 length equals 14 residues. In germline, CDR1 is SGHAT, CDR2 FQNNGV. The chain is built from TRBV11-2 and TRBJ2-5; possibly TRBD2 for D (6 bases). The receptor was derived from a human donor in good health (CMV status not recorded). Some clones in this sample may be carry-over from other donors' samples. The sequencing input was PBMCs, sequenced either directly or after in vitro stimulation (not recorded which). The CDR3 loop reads CASSLASGEETQYF. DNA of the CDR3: TGTGCCAGCAGCTTAGCGTCGGGAGAAGAGACCCAGTACTTC.